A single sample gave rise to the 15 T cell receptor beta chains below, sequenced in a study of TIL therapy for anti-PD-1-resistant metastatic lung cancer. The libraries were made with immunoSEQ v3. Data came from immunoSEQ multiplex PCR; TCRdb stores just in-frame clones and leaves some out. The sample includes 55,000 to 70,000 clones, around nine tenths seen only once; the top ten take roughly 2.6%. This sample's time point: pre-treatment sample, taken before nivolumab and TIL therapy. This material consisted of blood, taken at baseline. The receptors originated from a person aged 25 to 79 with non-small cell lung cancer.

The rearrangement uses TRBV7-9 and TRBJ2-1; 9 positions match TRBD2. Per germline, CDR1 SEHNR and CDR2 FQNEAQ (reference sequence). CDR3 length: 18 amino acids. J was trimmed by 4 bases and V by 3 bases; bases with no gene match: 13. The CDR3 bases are TGTGCCAGCAGCTTCGTGGGGAGTAGCGGGAGAACGTACAATGAGCAGTTCTTC. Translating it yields CASSFVGSSGRTYNEQFF.

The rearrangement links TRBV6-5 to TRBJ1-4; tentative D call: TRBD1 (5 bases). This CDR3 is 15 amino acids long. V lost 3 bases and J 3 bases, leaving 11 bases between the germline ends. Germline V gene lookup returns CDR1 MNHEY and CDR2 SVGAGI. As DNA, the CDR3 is TGTGCCAGCAGTTATGGGGGGTGGCCTAATGAAAAACTGTTTTTT. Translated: CASSYGGWPNEKLFF.

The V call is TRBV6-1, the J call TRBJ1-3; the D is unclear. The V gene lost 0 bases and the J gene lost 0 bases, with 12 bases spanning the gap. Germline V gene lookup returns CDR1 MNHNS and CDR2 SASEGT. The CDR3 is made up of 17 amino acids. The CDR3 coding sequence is TGTGCCAGCAGTGAAGCGAGAGCATACCTCTCTGGAAACACCATATATTTT. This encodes CASSEARAYLSGNTIYF.

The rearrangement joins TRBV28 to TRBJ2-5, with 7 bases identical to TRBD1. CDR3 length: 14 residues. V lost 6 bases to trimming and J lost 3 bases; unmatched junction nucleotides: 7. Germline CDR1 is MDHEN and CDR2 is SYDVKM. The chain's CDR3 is CASRSDTGEETQYF. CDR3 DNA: TGTGCCAGCAGGTCGGACACAGGGGAAGAGACCCAGTACTTC.

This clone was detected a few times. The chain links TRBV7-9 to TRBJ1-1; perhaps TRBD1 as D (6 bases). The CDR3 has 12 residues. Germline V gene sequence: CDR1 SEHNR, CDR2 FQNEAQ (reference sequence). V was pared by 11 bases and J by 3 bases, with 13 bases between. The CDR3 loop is CAGRGIHTEAFF. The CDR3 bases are TGTGCCGGGAGGGGGATACACACTGAAGCTTTCTTT.

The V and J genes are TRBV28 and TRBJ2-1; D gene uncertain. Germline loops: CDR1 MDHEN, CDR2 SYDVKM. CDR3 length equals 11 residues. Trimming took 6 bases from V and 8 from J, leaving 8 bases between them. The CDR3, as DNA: TGTGCCAGCAGCTTGACATATGAGCAGTTCTTC. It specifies CASSLTYEQFF.

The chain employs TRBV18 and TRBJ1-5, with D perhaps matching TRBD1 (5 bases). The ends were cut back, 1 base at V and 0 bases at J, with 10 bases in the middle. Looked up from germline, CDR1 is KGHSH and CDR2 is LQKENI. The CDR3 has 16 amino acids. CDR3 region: CASSPQGIYSNQPQHF. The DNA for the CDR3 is TGTGCCAGCTCACCACAGGGGATTTATAGCAATCAGCCCCAGCATTTT.

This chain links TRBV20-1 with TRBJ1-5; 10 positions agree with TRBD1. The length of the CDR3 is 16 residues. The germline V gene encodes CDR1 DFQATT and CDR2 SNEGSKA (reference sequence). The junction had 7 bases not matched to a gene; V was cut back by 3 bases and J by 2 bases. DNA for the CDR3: TGCAGTGCTAGTTCGGGACAGGGGAGAGGCAATCAGCCCCAGCATTTT. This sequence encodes CSASSGQGRGNQPQHF.

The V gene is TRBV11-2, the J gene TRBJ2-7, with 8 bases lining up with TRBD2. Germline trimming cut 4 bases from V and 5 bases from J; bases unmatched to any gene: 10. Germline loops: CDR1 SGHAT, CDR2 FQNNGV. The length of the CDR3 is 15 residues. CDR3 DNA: TGTGCCAGCAGCTCCCGTACGGGAGGGCCAAACGAGCAGTACTTC. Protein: CASSSRTGGPNEQYF.

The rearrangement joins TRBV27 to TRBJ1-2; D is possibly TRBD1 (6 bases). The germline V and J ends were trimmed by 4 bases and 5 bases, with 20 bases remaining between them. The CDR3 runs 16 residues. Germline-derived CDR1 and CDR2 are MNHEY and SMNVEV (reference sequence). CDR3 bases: TGTGCCAGCAGTTATGGGACACACGATGGGATTTATGGCTACACCTTC. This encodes CASSYGTHDGIYGYTF.

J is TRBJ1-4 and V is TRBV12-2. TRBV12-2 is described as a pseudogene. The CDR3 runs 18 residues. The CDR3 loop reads CASRLAGGNWATNEKLFF. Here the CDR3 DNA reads TGTGCAAGTCGCTTAGCGGGAGGGAATTGGGCAACTAATGAAAAACTGTTTTTT.

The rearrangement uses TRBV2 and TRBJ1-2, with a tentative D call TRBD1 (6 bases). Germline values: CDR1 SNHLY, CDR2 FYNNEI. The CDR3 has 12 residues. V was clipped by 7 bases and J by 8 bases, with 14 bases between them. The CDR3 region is CASNLQGEGYTF. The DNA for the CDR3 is TGTGCCAGCAACCTACAGGGTGAGGGCTACACCTTC. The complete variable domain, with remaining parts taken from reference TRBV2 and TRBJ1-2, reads EPEVTQTPSHQVTQMGQEVILRCVPISNHLYFYWYRQILGQKVEFLVSFYNNEISEKSEIFDDQFSVERPDGSNFTLKIRSTKLEDSAMYFCASNLQGEGYTFGSGTRLTVV.

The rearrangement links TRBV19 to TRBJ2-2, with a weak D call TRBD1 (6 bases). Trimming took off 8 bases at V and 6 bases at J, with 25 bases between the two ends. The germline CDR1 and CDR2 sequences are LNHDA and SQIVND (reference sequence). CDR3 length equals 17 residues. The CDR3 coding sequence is TGTGCCAGTGAAACCGTCACAGGGCATGGGGTGCCCGGGGAGCTGTTTTTT. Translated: CASETVTGHGVPGELFF.

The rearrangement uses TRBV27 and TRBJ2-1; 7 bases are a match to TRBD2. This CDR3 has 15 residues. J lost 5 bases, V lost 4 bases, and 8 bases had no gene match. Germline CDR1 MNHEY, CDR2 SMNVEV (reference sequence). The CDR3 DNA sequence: TGTGCCAGCAGTTGGGGGGGAAAAACCCACAATGAGCAGTTCTTC. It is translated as CASSWGGKTHNEQFF.

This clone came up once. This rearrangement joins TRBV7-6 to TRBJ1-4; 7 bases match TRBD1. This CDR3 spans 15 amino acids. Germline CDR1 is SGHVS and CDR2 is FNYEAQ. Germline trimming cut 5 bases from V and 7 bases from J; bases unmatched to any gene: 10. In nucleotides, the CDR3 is TGTGCCAGCAGCCCTCTCCGGGACAGCCTTGAAAAACTGTTTTTT. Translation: CASSPLRDSLEKLFF.